Here is one TCR beta chain with its context. What it binds is unknown. Germline lookup yields CDR1 SGHVS and CDR2 FNYEAQ. V trimming: 5 bases; J trimming: 3 bases; junction bases outside the gene matches: 11. The CDR3 extends over 16 amino acids. These data originate in a study of shared clonotypes between healthy human individuals. Produced via immunoSEQ multiplex PCR; TCRdb's table is partial and in-frame only. This sample has 2.5 million or so clones, with roughly nine tenths found just once. Findings and limits, study-wide: The study drew on few donors, limiting represented genetic and exposure-history diversity. Generation probability values for non-shared clonotypes were lower than those for clonotypes shared by all four donors. Naive subsets generally exceeded memory subsets in estimated richness.

The TCR sequence derives from a young man in good health. The sequenced material came from naive CD4+ T cells sorted from blood. Subset noted: CD45RA+ positively selected. The V and J genes are TRBV7-6 and TRBJ2-7; TRBD1 matches at 9 bases. The CDR3 loop reads CASSGGQGRGNYEQYF. CDR3 sequence (DNA): TGTGCCAGCAGCGGGGGACAGGGAAGGGGAAACTACGAGCAGTACTTC.